This TCR beta chain comes out of a study of blood T cell repertoires in COVID-19. The protocol was immunoSEQ multiplex PCR, while the TCRdb copy is restricted to in-frame clones and leaves out a portion. The sample includes about 260,000 clones, more than 85% of them seen just once. Trimming took off 4 bases at V and 0 bases at J, with 13 bases between the two ends. CDR3 length: 16 residues. Germline-derived CDR1 and CDR2 are MNHNS and SASEGT. The receptor was derived from a person under 35 with COVID-19, enrolled during active disease. What was sequenced was peripheral blood. This chain links TRBV6-1 with TRBJ1-5; D ambiguous. The CDR3 spells CASSVGRRASNQPQHF. CDR3 sequence (DNA): TGTGCCAGCAGTGTCGGCAGGCGAGCTAGCAATCAGCCCCAGCATTTT.